The 15 T cell receptor beta chains below come from one sample, sequenced in a study of CD8+ T cells in alopecia areata. In each case, RNA was isolated and then reverse transcribed into cDNA as the sequencing template. The method was immunoSEQ multiplex PCR; TCRdb's version includes in-frame clones alone and lacks a portion of them. Among 150,000 to 200,000 clones listed, 50% to 75% were seen once. Sequencing was performed on CD4+ T cells sorted from blood, taken at week 0. The receptors come from a human donor with alopecia areata.

In DNA, the CDR3 is TGCGCCAGCAGCTCTCCTAGCCCTTCCACAGATACGCAGTATTTT. Amino acid sequence: CASSSPSPSTDTQYF. V usage is TRBV5-1 and J usage is TRBJ2-3; a weak D match, TRBD2 (5 bases). The CDR3 loop spans 15 amino acids. Germline CDR1 SGHRS, CDR2 YFSETQ. V was shortened by 3 bases and J by 2 bases, with 13 bases between the two germline ends.

The chain couples TRBV30 to TRBJ2-3; D remains unclear. This CDR3 comprises 15 residues. Trimming stripped 2 bases from V and 0 bases from J, with 12 bases between. The germline CDR1 and CDR2 sequences are GTSNPN and SVGIG (reference sequence). The CDR3 spells CAWSPGRLSTDTQYF. The CDR3 DNA reads TGTGCCTGGAGTCCTGGTCGGTTGAGCACAGATACGCAGTATTTT.

CDR3 sequence reads: CASSQDGTGMSGYTF. CDR3 sequence (DNA): TGCGCCAGCAGCCAAGATGGGACAGGGATGAGTGGCTACACCTTC. The chain uses TRBV4-1 and TRBJ1-2; 9 bases agree with TRBD1. Unmatched junction bases numbered 6, after V lost 0 bases and J lost 7 bases. There are 15 residues in the CDR3. Germline values: CDR1 MGHRA, CDR2 YSYEKL.

This clone was seen a handful of times. The chain couples TRBV29-1 to TRBJ1-1, with 8 bases matching TRBD1. This CDR3 comprises 14 residues. Per germline, CDR1 SQVTM and CDR2 ANQGSEA. V was pared by 3 bases and J by 4 bases, with 7 bases of the junction left unmatched. The CDR3 DNA is TGCAGCGTTGAGGCAGGGGGCTGGAGCACTGAAGCTTTCTTT. It encodes CSVEAGGWSTEAFF.

The chain employs TRBV4-1 and TRBJ1-4; no firm D call. Trimming took 0 bases from V and 12 from J, leaving 17 bases between them. The CDR3 loop spans 15 amino acids. Germline lookup yields CDR1 MGHRA and CDR2 YSYEKL. This CDR3 is CASSQEFPGGQELFF. In DNA form, the CDR3 reads TGCGCCAGCAGCCAAGAGTTCCCCGGTGGCCAGGAACTGTTTTTT.

The chain couples TRBV30 to TRBJ1-6; D gene uncertain. Trimming stripped 4 bases from V and 11 bases from J, with 15 bases between. The CDR3 spans 13 residues. Germline V gives CDR1 GTSNPN, CDR2 SVGIG (reference sequence). In DNA, the CDR3 is TGTGCCTGGACGGTCAGTTTAAGGGCACCCCTCCACTTT. Translated, it gives CAWTVSLRAPLHF.

J is TRBJ2-2 and V is TRBV30; 9 positions match TRBD1. The J segment lost 6 bases and the V segment lost 4 bases, leaving 3 bases of the junction unmatched. CDR1 GTSNPN and CDR2 SVGIG come from the germline V gene (reference sequence). This CDR3 has 13 residues. The CDR3: CAWTTGGPGELFF. The CDR3 nucleotides read TGTGCCTGGACGACAGGGGGACCCGGGGAGCTGTTTTTT. The variable domain in full, with the rest retrieved from reference TRBV30 and TRBJ2-2, is SQTIHQWPATLVQPVGSPLSLECTVEGTSNPNLYWYRQAAGRGLQLLFYSVGIGQISSEVPQNLSASRPQDRQFILSSKKLLLSDSGFYLCAWTTGGPGELFFGEGSRLTVL.

V and J are TRBV27 and TRBJ1-2, with D possibly being TRBD1 (5 bases). Trimming stripped 6 bases from V and 2 bases from J, with 13 bases between. This CDR3 comprises 14 residues. The germline V gene encodes CDR1 MNHEY and CDR2 SMNVEV (reference sequence). The CDR3 loop reads CASSSTGYNYGYTF. Written as DNA, the CDR3 is TGTGCCAGCAGCTCAACAGGTTACAACTATGGCTACACCTTC.

J is TRBJ1-2 and V is TRBV5-6; 7 bases line up with TRBD1. The CDR3 has 15 residues. Trimming took 5 bases from V and 1 from J; bases not matched to a gene: 8. The germline V gene has CDR1 SGHDT and CDR2 YYEEEE. This CDR3 reads CASRSPGQSNYGYTF. The CDR3 nucleotides are TGTGCCAGCAGGTCACCGGGACAGAGTAACTATGGCTACACCTTC.

This clone turned up a few times. At the DNA level, this CDR3 is encoded by other sequences in the same sample as well. The V gene is TRBV20-1, the J gene TRBJ2-5; D uncertain. The germline CDR1 and CDR2 sequences are DFQATT and SNEGSKA (reference sequence). CDR3 size: 10 residues. Trimming removed 6 bases from V and 5 bases from J, with 7 bases in between. Written as DNA, the CDR3 is TGCAGTGCAACCCAGGAGACCCAGTACTTC. Residues: CSATQETQYF.

The V and J genes are TRBV4-1 and TRBJ2-7; 7 bases are a match to TRBD1. The ends lost 2 bases at V and 2 bases at J; junction bases unmatched: 6. Germline V lookup: CDR1 MGHRA, CDR2 YSYEKL. This CDR3 region has 15 residues. CDR3 nucleotide sequence: TGCGCCAGCAGCCAACCAAGACAGGGCACCTACGAGCAGTACTTC. It specifies CASSQPRQGTYEQYF.

A note on this clone: This specimen includes other DNA sequences encoding the same CDR3. The chain recombines TRBV30 with TRBJ1-1; weak D call: TRBD1 (5 bases). Trimming stripped 0 bases from V and 2 bases from J, with 10 bases between. The CDR3 spans 14 residues. Germline CDR1 GTSNPN, CDR2 SVGIG (reference sequence). The CDR3 bases are TGTGCCTGGAGTGTAGTGGGGGGAAACACTGAAGCTTTCTTT. It translates to CAWSVVGGNTEAFF.

This clone was seen a few times. The J gene is TRBJ2-1, the V gene TRBV19; D uncertain. Germline CDR1 is LNHDA and CDR2 is SQIVND (reference sequence). V was shortened by 9 bases and J by 11 bases, with 14 bases between the two germline ends. CDR3 length: 11 residues. This CDR3 is CASHIGQKQFF. In nucleotides, the CDR3 is TGTGCCAGCCACATCGGTCAGAAGCAGTTCTTC.

As for this clone: This same CDR3 is encoded by further DNA sequences in the sample. The V call is TRBV30, the J call TRBJ1-2, with no clear D. The CDR3 consists of 13 residues. CDR1 is GTSNPN, CDR2 SVGIG, per germline (reference sequence). Trimming pared 0 bases from V and 2 bases from J, leaving 7 bases between. Here the CDR3 reads CAWSVSRNYGYTF. DNA for the CDR3: TGTGCCTGGAGTGTGTCCAGAAACTATGGCTACACCTTC.

The gene calls are TRBV4-1 and TRBJ1-5; D is ambiguous. The CDR3 extends over 18 amino acids. Trimming took 1 base from V and 0 from J, leaving 16 bases between them. CDR1 is MGHRA and CDR2 is YSYEKL in the germline V gene. The CDR3 DNA reads as TGCGCCAGCAGCCAAGGGGAGTATCGGTCCCTTAGCAATCAGCCCCAGCATTTT. Translating it yields CASSQGEYRSLSNQPQHF.